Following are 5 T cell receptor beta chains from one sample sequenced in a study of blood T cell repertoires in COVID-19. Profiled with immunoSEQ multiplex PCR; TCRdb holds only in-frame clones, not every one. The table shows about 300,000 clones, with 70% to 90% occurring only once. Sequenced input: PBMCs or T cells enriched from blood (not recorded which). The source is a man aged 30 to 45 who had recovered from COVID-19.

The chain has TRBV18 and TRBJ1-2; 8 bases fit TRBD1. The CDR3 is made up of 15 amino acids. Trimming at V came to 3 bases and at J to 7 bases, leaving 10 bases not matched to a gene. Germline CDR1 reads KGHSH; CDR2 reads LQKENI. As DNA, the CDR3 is TGTGCCAGCTCACCCGGACAGGGACAGAGGGGTGGCTACACCTTC. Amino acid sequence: CASSPGQGQRGGYTF.

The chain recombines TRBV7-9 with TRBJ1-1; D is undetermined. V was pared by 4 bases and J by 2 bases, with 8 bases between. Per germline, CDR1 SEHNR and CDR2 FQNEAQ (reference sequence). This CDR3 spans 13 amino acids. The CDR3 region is CASSSTVNTEAFF. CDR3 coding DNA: TGTGCCAGCAGCTCTACAGTTAACACTGAAGCTTTCTTT.

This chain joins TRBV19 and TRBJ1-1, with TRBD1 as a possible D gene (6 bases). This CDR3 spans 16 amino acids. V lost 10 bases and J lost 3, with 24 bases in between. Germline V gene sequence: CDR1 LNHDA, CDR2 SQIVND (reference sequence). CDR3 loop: CAINWDLGGQDTEAFF. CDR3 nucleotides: TGTGCCATCAATTGGGATTTGGGGGGGCAGGACACTGAAGCTTTCTTT.

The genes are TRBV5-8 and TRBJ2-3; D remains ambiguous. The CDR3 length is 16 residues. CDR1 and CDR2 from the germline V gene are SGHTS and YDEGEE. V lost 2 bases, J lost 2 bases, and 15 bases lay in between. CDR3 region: CASSFKAQRNTDTQYF. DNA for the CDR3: TGTGCCAGCAGCTTCAAAGCGCAGCGCAACACAGATACGCAGTATTTT.

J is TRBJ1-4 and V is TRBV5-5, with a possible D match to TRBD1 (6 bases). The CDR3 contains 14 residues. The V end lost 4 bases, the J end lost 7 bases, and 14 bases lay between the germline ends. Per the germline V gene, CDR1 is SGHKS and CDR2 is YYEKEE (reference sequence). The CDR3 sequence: CASSLYEGGEKLFF. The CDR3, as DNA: TGTGCCAGCAGCCTTTACGAAGGGGGTGAAAAACTGTTTTTT.